This section outlines one T cell receptor beta chain sequence together with its context. The data are from a study of blood T cell repertoires in COVID-19. About the research overall: PBMCs, B-cell-depleted T cells, or T cells were the source of the cDNA or gDNA that made up the material.

The assay was immunoSEQ multiplex PCR, and TCRdb's table has in-frame clones only and misses some. The repertoire holds approximately 380,000 clones, with more than 85% as singletons. Sample: PBMCs or T cells enriched from blood (not recorded which). The TCR sequence derives from a woman aged 40 to 50 who had been exposed to COVID-19.

DNA of the CDR3: TGTGCCAGCACCACATTACAGGGGGCAACTGAAGCTTTCTTT. It codes for CASTTLQGATEAFF. This sequence joins TRBV27 and TRBJ1-1, with 9 nucleotides matching TRBD1. J was trimmed by 5 bases and V by 7 bases; bases with no gene match: 8. The CDR3 totals 14 residues. The V gene's germline CDR1 is MNHEY and CDR2 SMNVEV (reference sequence).